A selection of T cell receptor beta chains follows, all from one sample in a study of T cells after yellow fever vaccination. TCRdb analysed the 5' RACE reads with MiXCR anew, one entry per CDR3 protein. Of 450,000 to 600,000 distinct CDR3 sequences listed, about 13% are singletons. Sequenced material: PBMCs, taken on the day of the yellow fever booster vaccination. The origin of the receptors is a man aged 25-45 years who received the YFV17D yellow fever vaccine. CDR3s include the opening cysteine and the closing phenylalanine or tryptophan. The order of the fields is CDR3 DNA, CDR3 protein, V gene, clone size, J gene, D gene. A D gene is named only where the DNA matches it firmly. The size field is filled for only some rows; it gives once, few, many or a size class.

TGTGCCATCAGTGAGTCGGCAGGGGGTCCCTACGAGCAGTACTTC CAISESAGGPYEQYF TRBV10-3 - TRBJ2-7 TRBD1
TGTGCCAGCAGCCCACGCGACAGGGGTAACACTGAAGCTTTCTTT CASSPRDRGNTEAFF TRBV7-9 few TRBJ1-1 TRBD1
TGCGCCAGCCTGGACAGGTCCGGAAACACCATATATTTT CASLDRSGNTIYF TRBV10-2 few TRBJ1-3 TRBD1
TGTGCCAGCGGCAGACAGACGAGTAATGAAAAACTGTTTTTT CASGRQTSNEKLFF TRBV6-1 few TRBJ1-4 -
TGTGCCAGCAGCGCTACCGGGACACGGCTGAACACTGAAGCTTTCTTT CASSATGTRLNTEAFF TRBV9 few TRBJ1-1 -
TGCGCCAGCAGCTCCGCGACTAGCGCCTCCTACGAGCAGTACTTC CASSSATSASYEQYF TRBV5-1 few TRBJ2-7 TRBD2
TGCGCCAGCAGCTTACTACAGGGTGGTGAAGCTTTCTTT CASSLLQGGEAFF TRBV5-1 - TRBJ1-1 -
TGTGCCAGTAGTATAGTAGGACTAGCGAACGGGGAGCTGTTTTTT CASSIVGLANGELFF TRBV19 - TRBJ2-2 TRBD2
TGTGCCTATCAGACGGACACAGATACGCAGTATTTT CAYQTDTDTQYF TRBV5-4 - TRBJ2-3 -
TGTGCCAGCAGCAAGAGGACAGGGGCCGACCAAGAGACCCAGTACTTC CASSKRTGADQETQYF TRBV5-4 - TRBJ2-5 TRBD1
TGTGCCAGCAGTTTCTTTTTTGGGAGTACCTACGAGCAGTACTTC CASSFFFGSTYEQYF TRBV27 few TRBJ2-7 -
TGTGCCAGCAGCCGTAGGGAACAGGGAGTGAGATTTACCTACGAGCAGTACTTC CASSRREQGVRFTYEQYF TRBV11-2 few TRBJ2-7 -
TGTGCCAGCAGCCAAGGGCGCGGGAGGAGCTCCTACAATGAGCAGTTCTTC CASSQGRGRSSYNEQFF TRBV7-8 - TRBJ2-1 TRBD2
TGTGCCAGCAGCCTACCGGGGTGGGAGACCCAGTACTTC CASSLPGWETQYF TRBV5-6 - TRBJ2-5 -
TGTGCCAGCAGCTTTACTCAGCCGAACACCGGGGAGCTGTTTTTT CASSFTQPNTGELFF TRBV7-9 few TRBJ2-2 -
TGCGCCAGCAGCTTGGAATCTTTAGGAGGGATTGGAAACACCATATATTTT CASSLESLGGIGNTIYF TRBV5-1 - TRBJ1-3 -
TGCGCCAGCAGCCAAGTCGCAGGGACTACTAACTATGGCTACACCTTC CASSQVAGTTNYGYTF TRBV4-3 - TRBJ1-2 -
TGTGCCACCTCCCATCCCGGGACAGGGGGGGGTGAGCAGTACTTC CATSHPGTGGGEQYF TRBV3-1 - TRBJ2-7 TRBD1
TGTGCCAGCAGTGAGATAGGGACGAACACCGGGGAGCTGTTTTTT CASSEIGTNTGELFF TRBV6-1 - TRBJ2-2 -
TGTGCCAGCAGCTTCGGACAGGGAACCTACGAGCAGTACTTC CASSFGQGTYEQYF TRBV7-6 many TRBJ2-7 TRBD1
TGTGCCAGCAGTTACTCGAGGGAAGGAAAACTGTTTTTT CASSYSREGKLFF TRBV6-6 few TRBJ1-4 -
TGTGCCAGTAGTACCACGAGAAGCACAGATACGCAGTATTTT CASSTTRSTDTQYF TRBV19 - TRBJ2-3 -
TGTGCCTGGATCCGGGACCCCGCGGCAGGGGAGCTGTTTTTT CAWIRDPAAGELFF TRBV30 - TRBJ2-2 -
TGTGCCAGCAGCCCTCTAGCGGGAGGATTCCATGAGCAGTTCTTC CASSPLAGGFHEQFF TRBV7-8 - TRBJ2-1 TRBD2
TGTGCCAGCAGCTTAGATTCCCCGAACACTGAAGCTTTCTTT CASSLDSPNTEAFF TRBV7-9 - TRBJ1-1 -
TGTGCCACCAGTGACTCTCAACTGGGCGGTGAGCAGTTCTTC CATSDSQLGGEQFF TRBV24-1 - TRBJ2-1 -
TGTGCCAGCAGCTCATGGACAGGGCCTGTCGTGGTAGCCCCATTCCATTTT CASSSWTGPVVVAPFHF TRBV7-9 - TRBJ1-5 TRBD1
TGTGCCAGCAGCTTGGGCTCCAGACCCCAAGAGACCCAGTACTTC CASSLGSRPQETQYF TRBV5-5 few TRBJ2-5 -
TGCGCCAGCAGTCAATCCGTGACTAGCCGGGAGAGCTCCTACAATGAGCAGTTCTTC CASSQSVTSRESSYNEQFF TRBV23-1 - TRBJ2-1 TRBD2
TGCGCCAGCAGCCCCATGGGTAGCGGCACAGATACGCAGTATTTT CASSPMGSGTDTQYF TRBV4-3 - TRBJ2-3 -
TGTGCCAGCAGCCAAGATGGCACCCATAATGAAAAACTGTTTTTT CASSQDGTHNEKLFF TRBV3-1 - TRBJ1-4 -
TGCAGCGTTGAAAGTAGGGCCGGTGAGCAGTTCTTC CSVESRAGEQFF TRBV29-1 - TRBJ2-1 -
TGTGCCAGCAGCTTCATAGCGGGAGTCGAGCAGTACTTC CASSFIAGVEQYF TRBV11-2 - TRBJ2-7 TRBD2
TGTGCCAGCAGTTGGGGACAGGGGGCTAATGAAAAACTGTTTTTT CASSWGQGANEKLFF TRBV12-3/TRBV12-4 - TRBJ1-4 TRBD1
TGTGCCAGCAGTGCCCCAGGGGTTAAAGAGACCCAGTACTTC CASSAPGVKETQYF TRBV25-1 few TRBJ2-5 -
TGTGCCAGCAGCCAGACTATGAGCACAGATACGCAGTATTTT CASSQTMSTDTQYF TRBV3-1 - TRBJ2-3 -
TGTGCCAGCAGCGGCTCCGGGACTAGCGGGGGAGATACGCAGTATTTT CASSGSGTSGGDTQYF TRBV9 few TRBJ2-3 TRBD2